Shown below are 3 T cell receptor beta chains from a single sample sequenced in a study of T-cell memory formation after mild COVID-19. TCRdb ran MiXCR on the 5' RACE reads and lists one entry per CDR3 protein. The sample carries about 150,000 distinct CDR3 sequences, less than 25% recorded once. Sequencing was carried out using PBMCs or a T cell subset sorted from them (not recorded which). The receptors shown here come from an adult woman who had mild COVID-19 (a few samples of this study predate the infection). Cell type and time point are not known.

Comment on this clonotype: Compared with germline, one end of the junction differs, possibly owing to a read error. V gene TRBV12-3 or TRBV12-4 combines with J gene TRBJ2-7; perhaps TRBD2 as D (6 bases). The CDR3 is made up of 14 amino acids. In DNA form, the CDR3 reads TGTGCCAGCAGCTTAGCGGCCTTCGGCTACGAGCAGTACTTC. This codes for CASSLAAFGYEQYF.

This clonotype was counted between two and nine times. This chain connects TRBV18 to TRBJ1-5; possible D gene TRBD1, 5 bases. V lost 2 bases to trimming and J lost 6 bases, with 8 bases between them. CDR3 length: 13 amino acids. CDR1 and CDR2 (germline): KGHSH, LQKENI. CDR3 bases: TGTGCCAGCTCACCAGCGGGGGTTCAGCCCCAGCATTTT. Protein product: CASSPAGVQPQHF. The entire variable domain, with the rest obtained from reference TRBV18 and TRBJ1-5, is as follows: NAGVMQNPRHLVRRRGQEARLRCSPMKGHSHVYWYRQLPEEGLKFMVYLQKENIIDESGMPKERFSAEFPKEGPSILRIQQVVRGDSAAYFCASSPAGVQPQHFGDGTRLSIL.

This clonotype has a handful of counts. The rearrangement uses TRBV27 and TRBJ1-1, with TRBD1 matching 7 bases. V lost 6 bases and J lost 4; bases outside the gene matches: 11. The germline gives CDR1 MNHEY, CDR2 SMNVEV (reference sequence). The CDR3 runs to 15 residues. CDR3 residues: CASRFSTGLITEAFF. The CDR3 coding sequence is TGTGCCAGCAGGTTTTCGACAGGGTTGATCACTGAAGCTTTCTTT.